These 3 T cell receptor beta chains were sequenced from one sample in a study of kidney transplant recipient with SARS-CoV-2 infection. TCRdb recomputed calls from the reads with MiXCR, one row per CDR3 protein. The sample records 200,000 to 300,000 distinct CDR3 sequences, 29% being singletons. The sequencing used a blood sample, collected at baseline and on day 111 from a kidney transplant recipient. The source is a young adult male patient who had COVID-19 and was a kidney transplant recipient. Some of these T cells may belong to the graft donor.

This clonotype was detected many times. The CDR3 sequence is CASSYFPGIHEQYF. The CDR3 coding sequence is TGTGCCAGCAGTTACTTTCCGGGGATACACGAGCAGTACTTC. This chain connects TRBV6-5 to TRBJ2-7; D is perhaps TRBD2 (5 bases). V was clipped by 1 base and J by 5 bases, with 12 bases between them. The CDR3 length is 14 residues. Germline lookup yields CDR1 MNHEY and CDR2 SVGAGI.

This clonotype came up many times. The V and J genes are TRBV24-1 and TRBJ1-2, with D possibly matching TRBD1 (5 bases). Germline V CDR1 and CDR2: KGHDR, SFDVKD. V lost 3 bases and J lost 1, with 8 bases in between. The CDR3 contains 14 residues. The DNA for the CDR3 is TGTGCCACCAGTGATACGACAGTTAACTATGGCTACACCTTC. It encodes CATSDTTVNYGYTF.

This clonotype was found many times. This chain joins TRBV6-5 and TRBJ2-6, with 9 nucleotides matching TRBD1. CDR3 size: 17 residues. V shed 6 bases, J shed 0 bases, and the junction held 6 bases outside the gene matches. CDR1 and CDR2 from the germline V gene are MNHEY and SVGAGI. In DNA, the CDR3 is TGTGCCAGCAGGCGGACAGGGGAAAGCTCTGGGGCCAACGTCCTGACTTTC. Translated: CASRRTGESSGANVLTF.